What follows are 30 T cell receptor beta chains derived from one specimen sequenced in a study of spatial heterogeneity in lung cancer. The sample's time point: sample taken at primary tumor resection. Without sorting, whole RNA was sequenced from tumor, nontumor lung or frozen PBMC. MiXCR was run by TCRdb on the 5' RACE reads, yielding one entry per CDR3 protein. Among about 75,000 distinct CDR3 sequences listed, about 14% were seen once. The starting material was PBMCs, obtained at surgery. The receptor set was obtained from a male donor with early-stage non-small cell lung cancer.

V gene TRBV30 combines with J gene TRBJ1-2, with a tentative D call TRBD1 (5 bases). Trimming removed 4 bases at V and 5 bases at J, with 20 bases between. The CDR3 has 15 residues. CDR1 is GTSNPN, CDR2 SVGIG, per germline (reference sequence). The CDR3 sequence: CAWTTSRGAAYGYTF. The DNA of the CDR3 is TGTGCCTGGACCACCTCCCGTGGGGCAGCTTATGGCTACACCTTC. The full variable domain, completed using reference TRBV30 and TRBJ1-2, is SQTIHQWPATLVQPVGSPLSLECTVEGTSNPNLYWYRQAAGRGLQLLFYSVGIGQISSEVPQNLSASRPQDRQFILSSKKLLLSDSGFYLCAWTTSRGAAYGYTFGSGTRLTVV.

This clonotype occurred many times. This sequence joins TRBV5-4 and TRBJ2-1; 8 nucleotides agree with TRBD2. With 4 bases clipped from V and 2 bases from J, the junction kept 8 bases outside the gene matches. The germline CDR1 and CDR2 sequences are SGHNT and YYREEE (reference sequence). The CDR3 runs to 16 residues. The CDR3 bases are TGTGCCAGCAGCCCCAGGACTAGCTCAACCTACAATGAGCAGTTCTTC. Translating gives CASSPRTSSTYNEQFF.

The chain joins TRBV10-3 to TRBJ2-1; 7 bases align to TRBD2. The CDR3 consists of 12 residues. CDR1 is ENHRY, CDR2 SYGVKD, per germline. V lost 10 bases and J lost 8; bases outside the gene matches: 8. The DNA of the CDR3 is TGTGCCACCAGACTAGCTCGGGATGAGCAGTTCTTC. It codes for CATRLARDEQFF.

V is TRBV12-3 or TRBV12-4 and J is TRBJ2-5; D perhaps matches TRBD1 (7 bases). This CDR3 region has 13 residues. V was shortened by 6 bases and J by 6 bases, with 14 bases between the two germline ends. CDR3 bases: TGTGCCAGCAGCCGACAGGGAGGACAGACCCAGTACTTC. Translation: CASSRQGGQTQYF.

The rearrangement uses TRBV5-1 and TRBJ2-1; 12 bases are shared with TRBD2. The length of the CDR3 is 14 residues. Germline V gene data show CDR1 as SGHRS and CDR2 as YFSETQ. V dropped 0 bases and J dropped 13; count of bases not matched to a gene: 5. The CDR3 nucleotides read TGCGCCAGCAGCTTGGAACTAGCGGGAGGTAGACAGTTCTTC. This sequence encodes CASSLELAGGRQFF. Full variable domain (remainder filled in from reference TRBV5-1 and TRBJ2-1): KAGVTQTPRYLIKTRGQQVTLSCSPISGHRSVSWYQQTPGQGLQFLFEYFSETQRNKGNFPGRFSGRQFSNSRSEMNVSTLELGDSALYLCASSLELAGGRQFFGPGTRLTVL.

The rearrangement links TRBV5-8 to TRBJ2-3; D gene unclear. The germline V gene encodes CDR1 SGHTS and CDR2 YDEGEE. This CDR3 comprises 13 residues. V was pared by 5 bases and J by 5 bases, with 12 bases between. The CDR3 bases are TGTGCCAGCAGGCAACTCGGAGAAGATACGCAGTATTTT. Translated: CASRQLGEDTQYF.

This clonotype was found many times. The V call is TRBV12-3 or TRBV12-4, the J call TRBJ1-4; no reliable D call. The CDR3 totals 13 residues. Deletions cut 5 bases from V and 10 bases from J, with 14 bases between. CDR3 sequence (DNA): TGTGCCAGCAGTCCGTCCGGGGTCGGAAAACTGTTTTTT. This sequence encodes CASSPSGVGKLFF.

CDR3 residues: CASSLRGPVGETQYF. CDR3 in DNA: TGTGCCAGCAGCTTACGGGGTCCTGTGGGGGAGACCCAGTACTTC. The chain employs TRBV13 and TRBJ2-5; TRBD2 is a possible D gene (5 bases). This CDR3 spans 15 amino acids. V shed 2 bases and J shed 5 bases, with 15 bases lying between them. The germline CDR1 and CDR2 sequences are PRHDT and FYEKMQ (reference sequence). The complete variable domain, with remaining parts taken from reference TRBV13 and TRBJ2-5, reads AAGVIQSPRHLIKEKRETATLKCYPIPRHDTVYWYQQGPGQDPQFLISFYEKMQSDKGSIPDRFSAQQFSDYHSELNMSSLELGDSALYFCASSLRGPVGETQYFGPGTRLLVL.

The genes are TRBV4-1 and TRBJ2-7; D is ambiguous. CDR1 and CDR2 (germline): MGHRA, YSYEKL. Trimming left V 0 bases short and J 2 bases short, with 11 bases between. The CDR3 sequence is 15 residues long. The DNA of the CDR3 is TGCGCCAGCAGCCAAGAGGCTATTGGGCCCTACGAGCAGTACTTC. Translated, it gives CASSQEAIGPYEQYF.

This clonotype has a count of ten or more. The chain couples TRBV6-5 to TRBJ1-1; D ambiguous. There are 13 residues in the CDR3. Trimming stripped 6 bases from V and 4 bases from J, with 12 bases between. The germline V gene encodes CDR1 MNHEY and CDR2 SVGAGI. In DNA form, the CDR3 reads TGTGCCAGCAGGAGAGTAGTGGGCACTGAAGCTTTCTTT. Translation: CASRRVVGTEAFF.

The chain employs TRBV20-1 and TRBJ2-6; no clear D. V lost 3 bases and J 4 bases, leaving 10 bases between the germline ends. This CDR3 region has 14 residues. Germline loops: CDR1 DFQATT, CDR2 SNEGSKA (reference sequence). CDR3 sequence reads: CSASSAPGANVLTF. In DNA, the CDR3 is TGCAGTGCTAGTTCCGCACCCGGGGCCAACGTCCTGACTTTC.

This clonotype has just a few counts. The chain links TRBV5-1 to TRBJ1-1; no clear D. This CDR3 region has 15 residues. V lost 4 bases and J 1 base, leaving 14 bases between the germline ends. The germline gives CDR1 SGHRS, CDR2 YFSETQ. In DNA, the CDR3 is TGCGCCAGCAGCCCATTAAGTCTGGGGAACACTGAAGCTTTCTTT. Protein product: CASSPLSLGNTEAFF.

This clonotype was seen a handful of times. This rearrangement joins TRBV7-6 to TRBJ1-3, with D uncertain. CDR3 size: 15 residues. Trimming left V 0 bases short and J 0 bases short, with 6 bases between. Per germline, CDR1 SGHVS and CDR2 FNYEAQ. The CDR3 DNA is TGTGCCAGCAGCTTAGCAGGGTCCTCTGGAAACACCATATATTTT. Translated, it gives CASSLAGSSGNTIYF. Based on the CDR3 plus reference TRBV7-6 and TRBJ1-3, the full variable domain is GAGVSQSPRYKVTKRGQDVALRCDPISGHVSLYWYRQALGQGPEFLTYFNYEAQQDKSGLPNDRFSAERPEGSISTLTIQRTEQRDSAMYRCASSLAGSSGNTIYFGEGSWLTVV.

This clonotype appeared many times. The chain has TRBV5-1 and TRBJ1-2; unclear D gene. Trimming took 4 bases from V and 6 from J, leaving 10 bases between them. The CDR3 covers 12 residues. CDR1 and CDR2 from the germline V gene are SGHRS and YFSETQ. The DNA for the CDR3 is TGCGCCAGCAGCCGCCCGACGGATGGCTACACCTTC. Translating gives CASSRPTDGYTF.

This clonotype occurred many times. The gene calls are TRBV4-3 and TRBJ2-1; tentative D call: TRBD2 (9 bases). This CDR3 contains 15 residues. V was pared by 8 bases and J by 10 bases, with 24 bases between. Germline-derived CDR1 and CDR2 are LGHNA and YSLEER. The CDR3 sequence: CASGRSGQAGGEQFF. The CDR3 region has the DNA TGCGCCAGCGGTCGTTCGGGACAGGCGGGAGGGGAGCAGTTCTTC.

The chain is built from TRBV5-1 and TRBJ2-1, with TRBD2 matching over 9 bases. The length of the CDR3 is 15 residues. Germline values: CDR1 SGHRS, CDR2 YFSETQ. After removal of 0 bases from V and 6 bases from J, the junction contained 4 bases not matched to a gene. The CDR3: CASSLATSGLNEQFF. The CDR3 DNA follows: TGCGCCAGCAGCTTGGCAACTAGCGGGCTCAATGAGCAGTTCTTC.

The V gene is TRBV12-3 or TRBV12-4, the J gene TRBJ1-2; 8 bases align to TRBD1. The CDR3 has 16 residues. Unmatched junction bases numbered 9, after V lost 5 bases and J lost 1 base. Here the CDR3 reads CASSRQADRDNYGYTF. The CDR3 DNA reads as TGTGCCAGCAGTCGGCAGGCGGACAGGGATAACTATGGCTACACCTTC.

This clonotype was observed a few times. V and J are TRBV12-3 or TRBV12-4 and TRBJ2-1; no clear D. This CDR3 contains 15 residues. With 2 bases removed from V and 2 bases from J, the gap between germline ends came to 10 bases. CDR3 amino acids: CASSLLSSAYNEQFF. The CDR3, as DNA: TGTGCCAGCAGTTTACTGTCTAGTGCCTACAATGAGCAGTTCTTC.

This clonotype came up a few times. The chain recombines TRBV2 with TRBJ2-7; 11 bases agree with TRBD1. V lost 9 bases and J lost 3; bases outside the gene matches: 10. Germline V CDR1 and CDR2: SNHLY, FYNNEI. There are 15 residues in the CDR3. CDR3 DNA sequence: TGTGCCAGTCATTCCGCCGGGACAGGGGGCTACGAGCAGTACTTC. It specifies CASHSAGTGGYEQYF. Full variable domain (remainder filled in from reference TRBV2 and TRBJ2-7): EPEVTQTPSHQVTQMGQEVILRCVPISNHLYFYWYRQILGQKVEFLVSFYNNEISEKSEIFDDQFSVERPDGSNFTLKIRSTKLEDSAMYFCASHSAGTGGYEQYFGPGTRLTVT.

Ten or more counts support this clonotype. This chain uses TRBV25-1 with TRBJ2-1, with 12 bases aligning to TRBD2. Germline V gives CDR1 MGHDK, CDR2 SYGVNS. This CDR3 is 16 amino acids long. J was trimmed by 4 bases and V by 2 bases; bases with no gene match: 3. CDR3 nucleotides: TGTGCCAGCAGTGAAGCTAGCGGGAGGGCTTACAATGAGCAGTTCTTC. As protein: CASSEASGRAYNEQFF.

This clonotype has more than one count but fewer than ten. The V and J genes are TRBV30 and TRBJ1-2; D unresolved. Germline V lookup: CDR1 GTSNPN, CDR2 SVGIG (reference sequence). The CDR3 covers 13 residues. The V gene lost 6 bases and the J gene lost 2 bases, with 13 bases spanning the gap. The CDR3 loop reads CACDTPGNYGYTF. CDR3 coding DNA: TGTGCCTGCGACACTCCCGGGAACTATGGCTACACCTTC.

This clonotype showed up many times. The rearrangement uses TRBV19 and TRBJ2-1; 8 bases align to TRBD2. CDR3 length equals 14 residues. J lost 6 bases, V lost 3 bases, and 4 bases had no gene match. Germline values: CDR1 LNHDA, CDR2 SQIVND (reference sequence). CDR3 in DNA: TGTGCCAGTAGTATCCGGGAGGGGGTCAATGAGCAGTTCTTC. Translated: CASSIREGVNEQFF.

This chain uses TRBV5-1 with TRBJ1-5, with D possibly being TRBD1 (5 bases). CDR1 is SGHRS, CDR2 YFSETQ, per germline. The CDR3 is 15 amino acids. V gave up 5 bases and J gave up 0 bases, with 12 bases separating them. CDR3 sequence (DNA): TGCGCCAGCAGTCCCGACAGCCTTAGCAATCAGCCCCAGCATTTT. Protein: CASSPDSLSNQPQHF.

The J gene is TRBJ1-2, the V gene TRBV6-5, with D unresolved. The CDR3 extends over 14 amino acids. Trimming shortened V by 5 bases and J by 8 bases, and 18 bases separated the two germline ends. CDR1 is MNHEY and CDR2 is SVGAGI in the germline V gene. In DNA, the CDR3 is TGTGCCAGCAGTGCGGGATCCTCACCTGGGGGCTACACCTTC. Its translation: CASSAGSSPGGYTF.

This clonotype was detected ten times or more. The genes are TRBV5-1 and TRBJ2-5, with TRBD1 matching over 9 bases. J was trimmed by 5 bases and V by 2 bases; bases with no gene match: 7. The V gene's germline CDR1 is SGHRS and CDR2 YFSETQ. The CDR3 has 15 amino acids. As DNA, the CDR3 is TGCGCCAGCAGCTTAACAGGGGGCGCCCATGAGACCCAGTACTTC. Amino acid sequence: CASSLTGGAHETQYF.

The chain combines TRBV19 with TRBJ1-2; unclear D gene. CDR3 size: 13 residues. V was shortened by 3 bases and J by 4 bases, with 9 bases between the two germline ends. Germline loops: CDR1 LNHDA, CDR2 SQIVND (reference sequence). For the CDR3, the DNA is TGTGCCAGTAGTATGGCAGAAATCTATGGCTACACCTTC. Translating gives CASSMAEIYGYTF.

The chain combines TRBV4-1 with TRBJ2-5; TRBD2 agrees at 10 bases. Trimming cost V 3 bases and J 5 bases; bases outside gene matches: 12. Germline V gives CDR1 MGHRA, CDR2 YSYEKL. The CDR3 sequence is 17 residues long. The CDR3 loop reads CASSQPPGAGGAETQYF. CDR3 sequence (DNA): TGCGCCAGCAGCCAGCCTCCTGGAGCGGGAGGGGCGGAGACCCAGTACTTC.

This clonotype was seen many times. The rearrangement joins TRBV21-1 to TRBJ2-1; the table assigns TRBD1, which was not confirmed against the DNA. TRBV21-1 is assigned pseudogene status. This CDR3 has 13 amino acids. In nucleotides, the CDR3 is TGTGCCAGGATGGACAGGGCTTACAATGAGCAGTTCTTC. It encodes CARMDRAYNEQFF.

The rearrangement links TRBV6-2 or TRBV6-3 to TRBJ2-1, with D tentatively TRBD2 (6 bases). This CDR3 has 14 amino acids. Germline CDR1 MNHEY, CDR2 SVGEGT. Trimming took 6 bases from V and 7 from J, leaving 16 bases between them. The CDR3 is CASSPERRGNEQFF. The CDR3 region has the DNA TGTGCCAGCAGCCCCGAGCGGAGGGGAAATGAGCAGTTCTTC.

This clonotype was seen many times. The chain joins TRBV29-1 to TRBJ2-6; TRBD2 is a possible D gene (6 bases). The length of the CDR3 is 14 residues. Germline V lookup: CDR1 SQVTM, CDR2 ANQGSEA. The V gene lost 4 bases and the J gene lost 4 bases, with 11 bases spanning the gap. The CDR3 protein is CSVGLGPGANVLTF. The CDR3 nucleotides are TGCAGCGTTGGACTAGGACCAGGGGCCAACGTCCTGACTTTC.